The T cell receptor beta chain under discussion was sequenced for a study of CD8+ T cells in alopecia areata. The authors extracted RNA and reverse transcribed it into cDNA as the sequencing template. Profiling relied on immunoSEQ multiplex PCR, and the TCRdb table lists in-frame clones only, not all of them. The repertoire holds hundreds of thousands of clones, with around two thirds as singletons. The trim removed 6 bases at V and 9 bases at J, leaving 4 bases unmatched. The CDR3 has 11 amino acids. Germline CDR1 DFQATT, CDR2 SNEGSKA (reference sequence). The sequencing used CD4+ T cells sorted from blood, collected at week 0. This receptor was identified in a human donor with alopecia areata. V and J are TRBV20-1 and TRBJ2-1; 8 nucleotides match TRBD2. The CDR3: CSAAGGGEQFF. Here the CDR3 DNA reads TGCAGTGCCGCGGGGGGAGGTGAGCAGTTCTTC.